The rows below give T cell receptor beta chains drawn from one sample of a study of post-analysis software for immune sequencing data. TCRdb redid the calling of the PCR reads with MiXCR, one entry per CDR3 protein. The table shows hundreds of thousands of distinct CDR3 sequences, with 36% occurring only once. Specimen: blood. These receptors were collected from a girl aged 10-17 years with multiple sclerosis. CDR3s include the opening cysteine and the closing phenylalanine or tryptophan. D genes are given only for firm matches. For some rows the clone size is stated as once, few or many, or as a class when expanded; others skip it.

V	J	D	size	DNA	CDR3
TRBV6-4	TRBJ2-1	.	.	TGTGCCAGCAGTCGGGGGTCGGGAGCCGGAAATGAGCAGTTCTTC	CASSRGSGAGNEQFF
TRBV20-1	TRBJ2-5	.	.	TGCAGTGCTCCGCGAGGGGTCGGAGAGACCCAGTACTTC	CSAPRGVGETQYF
TRBV18	TRBJ2-5	.	many	TGTGCCAGCTCACCGGGGATTCAAGAGACCCAGTACTTC	CASSPGIQETQYF
TRBV28	TRBJ1-1	.	many	TGTGCCAGCCCCCCTGCGGGGATGAACACTGAAGCTTTCTTT	CASPPAGMNTEAFF
TRBV28	TRBJ2-7	.	.	TGTGCCAGCACCAACGACAGGACTAAATCCTACGAGCAGTACTTC	CASTNDRTKSYEQYF
TRBV4-1	TRBJ1-2	TRBD1	many	TGCGCCAGCAGCCATGTAAGGACGGACAGGGACTATCTGACCTATGGCTACACCTTC	CASSHVRTDRDYLTYGYTF
TRBV20-1	TRBJ2-1	TRBD2	many	TGCAGTGCTAGAGACCCCGGGAGCGGGAGTTACAATGAGCAGTTCTTC	CSARDPGSGSYNEQFF
TRBV12-3/TRBV12-4	TRBJ2-4	TRBD2	.	TGTGCCAGCGGTTTTAGCGGGGGGGGTAAAAACATTCAGTACTTC	CASGFSGGGKNIQYF
TRBV12-3/TRBV12-4	TRBJ1-4	.	.	TGTGCCGGCAGTCTACTCCAGGGGCAATCGGAAAAACTGTTTTTT	CAGSLLQGQSEKLFF
TRBV7-2	TRBJ2-5	.	many	TGTGCCAGCAGCTTACCGTCAGGGATGGAAGAGACCCAGTACTTC	CASSLPSGMEETQYF
TRBV5-1	TRBJ2-3	.	many	TGCGCCAGCAGCTTGGACGTAAGCACAGATACGCAGTATTTT	CASSLDVSTDTQYF
TRBV5-1	TRBJ1-2	.	many	TGCGCCAGCAGCTTGGATTCCCAGGGTCTCGGCTACACCTTC	CASSLDSQGLGYTF
TRBV29-1	TRBJ2-1	.	.	TGCAGCGTTGGTCATTTAAAAGACCTTAAGCAGTTCTTC	CSVGHLKDLKQFF
TRBV5-1	TRBJ2-7	TRBD1	.	TGCACCAGCAGCTACTCCAGGATCCGGACAGGGGTTACTCGGGAGCAGTACTTC	CTSSYSRIRTGVTREQYF
TRBV2	TRBJ2-7	.	many	TGTGCCACCAGGGGTATGGGCTCCTACGAGCAGTACTTC	CATRGMGSYEQYF
TRBV2	TRBJ2-5	.	many	TGTGCCAGCAGTGAAGCTCGCCAAGAGACCCAGTACTTC	CASSEARQETQYF
TRBV5-1	TRBJ1-4	TRBD1	.	TGCGCCAGCAGCCCGGACAGGGCGAACGAAAAACTGTTTTTT	CASSPDRANEKLFF
TRBV5-1	TRBJ2-7	TRBD1	.	TGCGCCAGCAGCCCGAGGACAGGGGATAACGGCGAGCAGTACTTC	CASSPRTGDNGEQYF
TRBV7-6	TRBJ2-5	.	many	TGTGCCAGCAGCTTAGGGGCTAGGTTCGAACAGGGATACCAAGAGACCCAGTACTTC	CASSLGARFEQGYQETQYF
TRBV3-1	TRBJ1-1	.	few	TGTGCCAGCACCACCACAGGGAACACTGAAGCTTTCTTT	CASTTTGNTEAFF
TRBV20-1	TRBJ2-3	TRBD2	many	TGCAGTGTCGTAGCGGGGGTCACAGATACGCAGTATTTT	CSVVAGVTDTQYF
TRBV20-1	TRBJ1-1	.	many	TGCAGTCCTAGGGGGGCAGGGGAGACTGAAGCTTTCTTT	CSPRGAGETEAFF
TRBV12-3/TRBV12-4	TRBJ2-1	TRBD1	.	TGTGCCAGCAGCGGGACAGGGGACTACAATGAGCAGTTCTTC	CASSGTGDYNEQFF
TRBV3-1	TRBJ1-1	.	few	TGTGCCAGCAGCCAAGTTCCGGCTCTGAACACTGAAGCTTTCTTT	CASSQVPALNTEAFF
TRBV20-1	TRBJ2-7	.	.	TGCAGTGCTAGGGACCACCAGGGTCGCTACGAGCAGTACTTC	CSARDHQGRYEQYF
TRBV5-1	TRBJ1-1	TRBD1	many	TGCGCCAGCAGCGTTCCAGGGGGCACCATGAACACTGAAGCTTTCTTT	CASSVPGGTMNTEAFF
TRBV25-1	TRBJ2-6	.	many	TGTGCCACGGGGGGCACGGCCAACGTCCTGACTTTC	CATGGTANVLTF
TRBV7-6	TRBJ2-3	.	many	TGTGCCAGCAGCGCGGCGGCTATAACAGATACGCAGTATTTT	CASSAAAITDTQYF
TRBV2	TRBJ2-3	TRBD2	many	TGTGCCAGCAATGGACTAGCGGGGTTGCGGCGTTCTAGCACAGATACGCAGTATTTT	CASNGLAGLRRSSTDTQYF
TRBV29-1	TRBJ1-2	.	many	TGCAGCGTCCACTCCGTGGGGACGGACGACCTTGGCTACACCTTC	CSVHSVGTDDLGYTF
TRBV20-1	TRBJ1-5	.	many	TGCAGTGCTAGAGATGTCAGGGAGGGCAATCAGCCCCAGCATTTT	CSARDVREGNQPQHF
TRBV20-1	TRBJ2-5	.	.	TGCAGTGCTAGGGCGGAAGAGACCCAGTACTTC	CSARAEETQYF
TRBV6-6	TRBJ2-1	.	many	TGTGCCAGCAGGGACTTGTTGTACAATGAGCAGTTCTTC	CASRDLLYNEQFF
TRBV10-3	TRBJ1-4	.	.	TGTGCCATCAGTGAGTCGGAGGGATTTCCGAATGGAAAACTGTTTTTT	CAISESEGFPNGKLFF
TRBV14	TRBJ2-5	.	many	TGTGCCAGCAGCCAAGCGGGCAGCGAGACCCAGTACTTC	CASSQAGSETQYF
TRBV6-6	TRBJ1-2	TRBD1	few	TGTGCCAGCAGTTACGGACAGGGCGTTAACTATGGCTACACCTTC	CASSYGQGVNYGYTF
TRBV20-1	TRBJ2-7	.	many	TGCAGTGCTAGAGATATAAGAGCCGGCGAGCAGTACTTC	CSARDIRAGEQYF
TRBV20-1	TRBJ2-1	.	many	TGCAGTGCCTCGAGTGGGAGGAGTAATGAGCAGTTCTTC	CSASSGRSNEQFF
TRBV20-1	TRBJ2-1	.	many	TGCAGTGCTAGCTCGTGGCGAGTCTACAATGAGCAGTTCTTC	CSASSWRVYNEQFF